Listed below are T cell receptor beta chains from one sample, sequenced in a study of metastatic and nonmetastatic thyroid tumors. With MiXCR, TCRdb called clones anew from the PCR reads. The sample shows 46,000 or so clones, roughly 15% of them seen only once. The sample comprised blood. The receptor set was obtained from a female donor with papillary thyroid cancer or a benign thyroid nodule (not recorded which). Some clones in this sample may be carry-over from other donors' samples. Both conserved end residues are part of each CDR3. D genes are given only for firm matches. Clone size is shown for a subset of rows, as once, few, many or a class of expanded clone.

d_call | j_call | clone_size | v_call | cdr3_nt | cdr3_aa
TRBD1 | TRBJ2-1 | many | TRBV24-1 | TGTGCCACCAGTGTCCCGGGACAGGGGGTAAATAATGAGCAGTTCTTC | CATSVPGQGVNNEQFF
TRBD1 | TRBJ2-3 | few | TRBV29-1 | TGCAGCGTTCAATCCCAGGGGGCTCCTAGCACAGATACGCAGTATTTT | CSVQSQGAPSTDTQYF
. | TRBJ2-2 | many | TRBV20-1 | TGCAGTGCTAGAGATCGGGGAGGGGGCACCGGGGAGCTGTTTTTT | CSARDRGGGTGELFF
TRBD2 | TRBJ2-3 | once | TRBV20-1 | TGCAGTGCTAGAGATTTTGGACTAGATTCAGATACGCAGTATTTT | CSARDFGLDSDTQYF
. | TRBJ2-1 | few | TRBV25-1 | TGTGCCAGCAGTGGTACAGGGCTTAGTGAGCAGTTCTTC | CASSGTGLSEQFF
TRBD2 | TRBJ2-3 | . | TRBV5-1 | TGCGCCAGCAGCTTAGGAGCCGCTAGCGGGGCCATCCTCACAGATACGCAGTATTTT | CASSLGAASGAILTDTQYF
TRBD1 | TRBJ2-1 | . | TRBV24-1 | TGTGCCACCAGTGACCAGCATAGACAGGGAACCGTGGTGGCCTCCTACAATGAGCAGTTCTTC | CATSDQHRQGTVVASYNEQFF
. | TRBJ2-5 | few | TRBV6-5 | TGTGCCAGCAGTTGGGGGAGGTCCCAAGAGACCCAGTACTTC | CASSWGRSQETQYF
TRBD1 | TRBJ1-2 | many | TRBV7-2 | TGTGCCAGCAGCTTACGCGGGACAGGGGACAACTATGGCTACACCTTC | CASSLRGTGDNYGYTF
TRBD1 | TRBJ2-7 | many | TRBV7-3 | TGTGCCAGCAGCTTTCACCGACAGGGGAGCTCCTACGAGCAGTACTTC | CASSFHRQGSSYEQYF
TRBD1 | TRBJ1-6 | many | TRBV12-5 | TGTGCTAGTGGTTTGGAGGGGGCTCCACCCCTCCACTTT | CASGLEGAPPLHF
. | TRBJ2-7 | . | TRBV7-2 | TGTGCCAGCAGCTCAGCCTTGGGGGGACGAGGGTACGAGCAGTACTTC | CASSSALGGRGYEQYF
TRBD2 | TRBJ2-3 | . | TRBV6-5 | TGTGCCAGCATTTCTGGCGGGAGGTCCCCAGATACGCAGTATTTT | CASISGGRSPDTQYF
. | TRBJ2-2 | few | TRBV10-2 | TGCGCCAGCAGTGACCGGACAACCGGGGAGCTGTTTTTT | CASSDRTTGELFF
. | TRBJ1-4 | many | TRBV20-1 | TGCAGTGCTAAGGGCGCAACTAATGAAAAACTGTTTTTT | CSAKGATNEKLFF
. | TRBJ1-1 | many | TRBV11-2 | TGTGCCAGCAGCGAAGCGGGGGTTGAAGCTTTCTTT | CASSEAGVEAFF
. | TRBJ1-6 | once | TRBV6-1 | TGTGCCAGCAGTGTACGGAGCCCGACCTCACCAGTCAACTTT | CASSVRSPTSPVNF
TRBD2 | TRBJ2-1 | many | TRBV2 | TGTGCCAGCAGTGCCAGCGGCGGGAGTCCCCGTAATGAGCAGTTCTTC | CASSASGGSPRNEQFF
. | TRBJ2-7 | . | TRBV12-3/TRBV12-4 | TGTGCCAGCAGTTTAGAGGTCAATCTCCACGAGCAGTACTTC | CASSLEVNLHEQYF
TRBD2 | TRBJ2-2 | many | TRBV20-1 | TGCAGTGCTAGAGATCCTAGCGGGAGGGACGGGGAGCTGTTTTTT | CSARDPSGRDGELFF
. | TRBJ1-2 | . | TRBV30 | TGTGCCTGGAGTCCTCGGACCGGTCGCTACACCTTC | CAWSPRTGRYTF
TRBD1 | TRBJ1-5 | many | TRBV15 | TGTGCCACCAGCACGGGACAGGGCGTTAATCAGCCCCAGCATTTT | CATSTGQGVNQPQHF
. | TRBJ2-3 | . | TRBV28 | TGTGCCAGCAGTTCCCGCCGGGGAAGACAGACCCTCACAGTTACGCAGTATTTT | CASSSRRGRQTLTVTQYF
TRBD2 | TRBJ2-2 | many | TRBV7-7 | TGTGCTAGCAGCTTAGCAGCGGGGGTCGGGGCCGGGGAGCTGTTTTTT | CASSLAAGVGAGELFF
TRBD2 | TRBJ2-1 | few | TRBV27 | TGTGCCAGCAGTTTACAGACTAGCGGGAGTGGGAGTGAGCAGTTCTTC | CASSLQTSGSGSEQFF
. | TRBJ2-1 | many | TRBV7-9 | TGTGCCAGCAGCTTAGGACAGAATGAGCAGTTCTTC | CASSLGQNEQFF
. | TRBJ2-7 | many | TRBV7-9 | TGTGCCAGCAGCTCGGACATGCTCTACGAGCAGTACTTC | CASSSDMLYEQYF
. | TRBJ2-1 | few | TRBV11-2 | TGTGCCAGCAGCTTCAAGGGTGACTCAAATGAGCAGTTCTTC | CASSFKGDSNEQFF
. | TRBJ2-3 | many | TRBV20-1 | TGCAGCGCCAGCGGGCTGACAGATACGCAGTATTTT | CSASGLTDTQYF
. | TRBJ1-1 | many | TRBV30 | TGTGCCTGGAGTGTTTTTGGCAGGGCGGTTGAAGCTTTCTTT | CAWSVFGRAVEAFF
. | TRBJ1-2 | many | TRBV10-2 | TGCGCCAGCAGTTCAACAGGCGACTATGGCTACACCTTC | CASSSTGDYGYTF
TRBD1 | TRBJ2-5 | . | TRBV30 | TGTGCCTGGGGGACAGGGTACCAAGAGACCCAGTACTTC | CAWGTGYQETQYF
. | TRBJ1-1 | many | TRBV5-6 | TGTGCCAGCAGCTTCCCGTCGGACACTGAAGCTTTCTTT | CASSFPSDTEAFF
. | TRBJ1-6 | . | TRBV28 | TGTGCCAGCAGCGGAGGGAGAGGTTATAATTCACCCCTCCACTTT | CASSGGRGYNSPLHF
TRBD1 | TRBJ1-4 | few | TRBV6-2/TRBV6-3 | TGTGCCAGCAGTTACGGGACAGGGATTGAAAAACTGTTTTTT | CASSYGTGIEKLFF
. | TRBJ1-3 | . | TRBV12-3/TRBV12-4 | TGTGCCAGCAGGCCGACAGGAGCGGACACCATATATTTT | CASRPTGADTIYF
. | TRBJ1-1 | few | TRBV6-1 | TGTGCCAGCAGTGAAGCCCTGAACACTGAAGCTTTCTTT | CASSEALNTEAFF
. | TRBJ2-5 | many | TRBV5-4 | TGTGCCAGCAGCCCCGGCCTGCTCGGGGAGACCCAGTACTTC | CASSPGLLGETQYF
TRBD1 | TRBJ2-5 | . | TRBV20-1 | TGCAGTGTCAAGGGACAGGAGGAGACCCAGTACTTC | CSVKGQEETQYF
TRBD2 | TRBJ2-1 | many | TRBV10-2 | TGCGCCAGCAGTGAGTCTCAGGGGACTAGCGGACACAATGAGCAGTTCTTC | CASSESQGTSGHNEQFF
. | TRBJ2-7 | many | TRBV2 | TGTGCCAGCAGTGAAGCCCCGAGGTCCGAGCAGTACTTC | CASSEAPRSEQYF